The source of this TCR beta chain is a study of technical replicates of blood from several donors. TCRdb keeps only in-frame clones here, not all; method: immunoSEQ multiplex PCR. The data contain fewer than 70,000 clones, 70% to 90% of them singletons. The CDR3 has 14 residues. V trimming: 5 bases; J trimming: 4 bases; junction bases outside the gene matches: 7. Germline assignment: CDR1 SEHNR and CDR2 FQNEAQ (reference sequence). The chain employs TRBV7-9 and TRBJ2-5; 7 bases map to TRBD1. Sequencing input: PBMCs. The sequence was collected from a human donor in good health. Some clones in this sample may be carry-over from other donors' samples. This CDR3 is CASSDTGAGETQYF. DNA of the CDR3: TGTGCCAGCAGCGACACAGGGGCGGGAGAGACCCAGTACTTC.